These T cell receptor beta chains were read from a single sample in a study of blood T cell repertoires in COVID-19. TCRdb's table, derived via immunoSEQ multiplex PCR, lists solely in-frame clones and lacks some. The data hold about 220,000 clones, with around four fifths observed a single time. Specimen: PBMCs or T cells enriched from blood (not recorded which). These receptors were taken from a middle-aged man who had recovered from COVID-19. Both conserved end residues are part of each CDR3. D genes are given only for firm matches. Size tells how often a clone was seen (once, few, many) or the class of an expanded clone, and some rows leave it out.

V: TRBV27
D: TRBD2
size: NA
J: TRBJ2-2
CDR3: CASSLLAGVGTGELFF
DNA: TGTGCCAGCAGTTTACTAGCGGGAGTGGGAACCGGGGAGCTGTTTTTT

V: TRBV6-5
D: NA
size: NA
J: TRBJ1-1
CDR3: CASSSRDIREAFF
DNA: TGTGCCAGCAGCAGCCGGGACATACGAGAAGCTTTCTTT

V: TRBV7-2
D: TRBD1
size: once
J: TRBJ2-5
CDR3: CASSFYRGRQETQYF
DNA: TGTGCCAGCAGCTTTTACAGGGGGCGCCAAGAGACCCAGTACTTC

V: TRBV7-9
D: NA
size: NA
J: TRBJ1-6
CDR3: CASSERTDSPLHF
DNA: TGTGCCAGCAGCGAACGGACAGATTCACCCCTCCACTTT

V: TRBV6-5
D: NA
size: NA
J: TRBJ2-7
CDR3: CASSEIGGSYEQYF
DNA: TGTGCCAGCAGCGAGATTGGGGGGTCCTACGAGCAGTACTTC

V: TRBV5-6
D: TRBD1
size: NA
J: TRBJ1-6
CDR3: CASSLGFPGQGWNSPLHF
DNA: TGTGCCAGCAGCTTAGGATTCCCGGGACAGGGTTGGAATTCACCCCTCCACTTT

V: TRBV3-1/TRBV3-2
D: TRBD2
size: NA
J: TRBJ2-3
CDR3: CASSQSPREWGPDTQYF
DNA: TGTGCCAGCAGCCAAAGCCCGCGGGAGTGGGGCCCAGATACGCAGTATTTT

V: TRBV9
D: NA
size: NA
J: TRBJ1-5
CDR3: CASSGQQGWAEPQHF
DNA: TGTGCCAGCAGCGGTCAACAGGGTTGGGCAGAGCCCCAGCATTTT

V: TRBV6-5
D: NA
size: NA
J: TRBJ1-1
CDR3: CASRAHDGGHEAFF
DNA: TGTGCCAGCAGGGCCCACGATGGGGGACATGAAGCTTTCTTT

V: TRBV28
D: TRBD1
size: NA
J: TRBJ1-5
CDR3: CASRESGQGTYQPQHF
DNA: TGTGCCAGCAGGGAGTCAGGACAGGGGACCTATCAGCCCCAGCATTTT

V: TRBV6-5
D: TRBD1
size: NA
J: TRBJ2-5
CDR3: CASSLDRAQETQYF
DNA: TGTGCCAGCAGCCTCGACAGGGCTCAAGAGACCCAGTACTTC

V: TRBV28
D: NA
size: NA
J: TRBJ1-5
CDR3: CASSETGPNVLNQPQHF
DNA: TGTGCCAGCAGCGAAACAGGGCCTAACGTCCTTAATCAGCCCCAGCATTTT

V: TRBV6-2/TRBV6-3
D: NA
size: NA
J: TRBJ2-3
CDR3: CASSLGDTQYF
DNA: TGTGCCAGCAGTCTGGGCGATACGCAGTATTTT

V: TRBV30
D: TRBD1
size: NA
J: TRBJ1-1
CDR3: CAWSSPRTGKNTEAFF
DNA: TGTGCCTGGAGCTCTCCTCGGACAGGGAAAAACACTGAAGCTTTCTTT

V: TRBV29-1
D: NA
size: NA
J: TRBJ1-5
CDR3: CSVVGGADQPQHF
DNA: TGCAGCGTTGTCGGGGGAGCGGATCAGCCCCAGCATTTT

V: TRBV2
D: NA
size: NA
J: TRBJ1-1
CDR3: CASSELTGNTEAFF
DNA: TGTGCCAGCAGTGAATTGACAGGGAACACTGAAGCTTTCTTT

V: TRBV28
D: TRBD1
size: NA
J: TRBJ1-2
CDR3: CASSTPGQGYYGYTF
DNA: TGTGCCAGCAGTACCCCGGGACAGGGCTACTATGGCTACACCTTC

V: TRBV18
D: NA
size: few
J: TRBJ1-2
CDR3: CASSPTWGGNGYTF
DNA: TGTGCCAGCTCACCGACTTGGGGAGGGAATGGCTACACCTTC

V: TRBV7-9
D: NA
size: few
J: TRBJ1-1
CDR3: CASSFGLAEAFF
DNA: TGTGCCAGCAGCTTTGGGCTGGCTGAAGCTTTCTTT

V: TRBV4-1
D: TRBD1
size: NA
J: TRBJ2-7
CDR3: CASRTLLQGSYEQYF
DNA: TGCGCCAGCAGGACCCTCCTACAGGGGTCCTACGAGCAGTACTTC

V: TRBV10-3
D: NA
size: NA
J: TRBJ2-7
CDR3: CAISESSREQYF
DNA: TGTGCCATCAGTGAGTCTAGTCGCGAGCAGTACTTC

V: TRBV19
D: NA
size: NA
J: TRBJ1-1
CDR3: CASSLYGDRGTEAFF
DNA: TGTGCCAGTAGTCTCTACGGGGATAGGGGGACTGAAGCTTTCTTT

V: TRBV9
D: TRBD1
size: NA
J: TRBJ2-5
CDR3: CASSVGGQKETQYF
DNA: TGTGCCAGCAGCGTAGGGGGACAGAAAGAGACCCAGTACTTC

V: TRBV3-1/TRBV3-2
D: NA
size: NA
J: TRBJ1-1
CDR3: CASSWGSMNTEAFF
DNA: TGTGCCAGCAGCTGGGGCAGCATGAACACTGAAGCTTTCTTT

V: TRBV5-5
D: TRBD1
size: NA
J: TRBJ2-7
CDR3: CASSPAWTGYEQYF
DNA: TGTGCCAGCAGCCCCGCTTGGACAGGGTACGAGCAGTACTTC

V: TRBV14
D: NA
size: once
J: TRBJ1-1
CDR3: CASSPSGRSAFF
DNA: TGTGCCAGCAGCCCCTCCGGGAGATCGGCTTTCTTT

V: TRBV6-5
D: NA
size: NA
J: TRBJ2-3
CDR3: CASRGPADTQYF
DNA: TGTGCCAGCAGGGGCCCGGCAGATACGCAGTATTTT

V: TRBV19
D: NA
size: NA
J: TRBJ1-2
CDR3: CANSIGTGYGYTF
DNA: TGTGCCAATAGTATTGGGACTGGGTATGGCTACACCTTC

V: TRBV5-6
D: TRBD1
size: NA
J: TRBJ2-6
CDR3: CASSYTGGSPGANVLTF
DNA: TGTGCCAGCAGCTATACAGGGGGGTCTCCTGGGGCCAACGTCCTGACTTTC

V: TRBV6-9
D: TRBD1
size: NA
J: TRBJ2-2
CDR3: CASSSDRETGELFF
DNA: TGTGCCAGCAGTTCGGACAGGGAGACCGGGGAGCTGTTTTTT

V: TRBV9
D: NA
size: NA
J: TRBJ1-2
CDR3: CASSVGAALYGYTF
DNA: TGTGCCAGCAGCGTAGGGGCAGCCCTCTATGGCTACACCTTC

V: TRBV5-1
D: NA
size: NA
J: TRBJ1-5
CDR3: CASSFGTTSNQPQHF
DNA: TGCGCCAGCAGCTTCGGGACAACTAGCAATCAGCCCCAGCATTTT

V: TRBV7-9
D: NA
size: NA
J: TRBJ2-1
CDR3: CASCLSGSAYNEQFF
DNA: TGTGCCAGCTGTCTAAGTGGGAGTGCCTACAATGAGCAGTTCTTC

V: TRBV5-1
D: TRBD1
size: NA
J: TRBJ1-4
CDR3: CASRPTGTAPEKLFF
DNA: TGCGCCAGCAGGCCGACCGGGACAGCACCAGAAAAACTGTTTTTT

V: TRBV6-2/TRBV6-3
D: NA
size: NA
J: TRBJ2-2
CDR3: CASSRPGHLTGELFF
DNA: TGTGCCAGCAGTCGACCGGGACACCTCACCGGGGAGCTGTTTTTT

V: TRBV2
D: NA
size: NA
J: TRBJ2-7
CDR3: CASSPSQGFSYEQYF
DNA: TGTGCCAGCAGCCCTTCACAGGGTTTCTCCTACGAGCAGTACTTC

V: TRBV5-4
D: TRBD1
size: NA
J: TRBJ2-5
CDR3: CASSLGQGHQETQYF
DNA: TGTGCCAGCAGCTTGGGACAGGGACACCAAGAGACCCAGTACTTC

V: TRBV28
D: NA
size: NA
J: TRBJ1-2
CDR3: CASTSGYQDYGYTF
DNA: TGTGCCAGCACTTCGGGATACCAGGACTATGGCTACACCTTC

V: TRBV29-1
D: NA
size: NA
J: TRBJ1-5
CDR3: CSVEDSGEPQHF
DNA: TGCAGCGTTGAAGACTCGGGGGAGCCCCAGCATTTT

V: TRBV27
D: NA
size: NA
J: TRBJ2-7
CDR3: CASSLSAGTRTVYEQYF
DNA: TGTGCCAGCAGTTTAAGCGCCGGGACACGCACCGTCTACGAGCAGTACTTC

V: TRBV14
D: TRBD1
size: NA
J: TRBJ2-5
CDR3: CASSQDGGRGNQETQYF
DNA: TGTGCCAGCAGCCAAGATGGTGGCAGGGGGAACCAAGAGACCCAGTACTTC

V: TRBV28
D: TRBD1
size: NA
J: TRBJ1-6
CDR3: CATHEKGQLLSPLHF
DNA: TGTGCCACCCATGAAAAGGGACAGTTACTTTCACCCCTCCACTTT

V: TRBV29-1
D: NA
size: NA
J: TRBJ1-1
CDR3: CSVSRERAFF
DNA: TGCAGCGTCTCACGGGAGCGGGCTTTCTTT

V: TRBV5-4
D: TRBD1
size: once
J: TRBJ1-3
CDR3: CASSLKQGNGNTIYF
DNA: TGTGCCAGCAGCCTCAAACAGGGGAATGGAAACACCATATATTTT

V: TRBV28
D: NA
size: once
J: TRBJ1-2
CDR3: CASRPQGVYGYTF
DNA: TGTGCCAGCAGGCCTCAAGGGGTCTATGGCTACACCTTC